Sequencing of this TCR beta chain was carried out in a study of blood T cell repertoires in COVID-19. For the study at large: From the United States, Italy and Spain came samples of acute and convalescent COVID-19. Sources were T cells, B-cell-depleted T cells, or PBMCs; the material itself was cDNA or gDNA.

Per the authors' pipeline: Amplified reference gene primers provided the basis for estimating nucleated cell counts. Sequenced by immunoSEQ multiplex PCR; TCRdb stores in-frame clones only, minus some. D and trimming were read from the DNA, whereas the V and J calls and clone size are those reported in that table. This table holds hundreds of thousands of clones, roughly 80% found once. V trimming: 5 bases; J trimming: 4 bases; junction bases outside the gene matches: 9. This CDR3 contains 15 residues. From germline, CDR1 is PRHDT and CDR2 FYEKMQ (reference sequence). The clonotype was recovered from a woman aged 45-60 years with active or convalescent COVID-19. Sequencing was performed on peripheral blood. J is TRBJ1-1 and V is TRBV13; 8 bases agree with TRBD1. The CDR3 DNA is TGTGCCAGCAGCGAACAGGGGGAGTTGAGCACTGAAGCTTTCTTT. Translated: CASSEQGELSTEAFF.